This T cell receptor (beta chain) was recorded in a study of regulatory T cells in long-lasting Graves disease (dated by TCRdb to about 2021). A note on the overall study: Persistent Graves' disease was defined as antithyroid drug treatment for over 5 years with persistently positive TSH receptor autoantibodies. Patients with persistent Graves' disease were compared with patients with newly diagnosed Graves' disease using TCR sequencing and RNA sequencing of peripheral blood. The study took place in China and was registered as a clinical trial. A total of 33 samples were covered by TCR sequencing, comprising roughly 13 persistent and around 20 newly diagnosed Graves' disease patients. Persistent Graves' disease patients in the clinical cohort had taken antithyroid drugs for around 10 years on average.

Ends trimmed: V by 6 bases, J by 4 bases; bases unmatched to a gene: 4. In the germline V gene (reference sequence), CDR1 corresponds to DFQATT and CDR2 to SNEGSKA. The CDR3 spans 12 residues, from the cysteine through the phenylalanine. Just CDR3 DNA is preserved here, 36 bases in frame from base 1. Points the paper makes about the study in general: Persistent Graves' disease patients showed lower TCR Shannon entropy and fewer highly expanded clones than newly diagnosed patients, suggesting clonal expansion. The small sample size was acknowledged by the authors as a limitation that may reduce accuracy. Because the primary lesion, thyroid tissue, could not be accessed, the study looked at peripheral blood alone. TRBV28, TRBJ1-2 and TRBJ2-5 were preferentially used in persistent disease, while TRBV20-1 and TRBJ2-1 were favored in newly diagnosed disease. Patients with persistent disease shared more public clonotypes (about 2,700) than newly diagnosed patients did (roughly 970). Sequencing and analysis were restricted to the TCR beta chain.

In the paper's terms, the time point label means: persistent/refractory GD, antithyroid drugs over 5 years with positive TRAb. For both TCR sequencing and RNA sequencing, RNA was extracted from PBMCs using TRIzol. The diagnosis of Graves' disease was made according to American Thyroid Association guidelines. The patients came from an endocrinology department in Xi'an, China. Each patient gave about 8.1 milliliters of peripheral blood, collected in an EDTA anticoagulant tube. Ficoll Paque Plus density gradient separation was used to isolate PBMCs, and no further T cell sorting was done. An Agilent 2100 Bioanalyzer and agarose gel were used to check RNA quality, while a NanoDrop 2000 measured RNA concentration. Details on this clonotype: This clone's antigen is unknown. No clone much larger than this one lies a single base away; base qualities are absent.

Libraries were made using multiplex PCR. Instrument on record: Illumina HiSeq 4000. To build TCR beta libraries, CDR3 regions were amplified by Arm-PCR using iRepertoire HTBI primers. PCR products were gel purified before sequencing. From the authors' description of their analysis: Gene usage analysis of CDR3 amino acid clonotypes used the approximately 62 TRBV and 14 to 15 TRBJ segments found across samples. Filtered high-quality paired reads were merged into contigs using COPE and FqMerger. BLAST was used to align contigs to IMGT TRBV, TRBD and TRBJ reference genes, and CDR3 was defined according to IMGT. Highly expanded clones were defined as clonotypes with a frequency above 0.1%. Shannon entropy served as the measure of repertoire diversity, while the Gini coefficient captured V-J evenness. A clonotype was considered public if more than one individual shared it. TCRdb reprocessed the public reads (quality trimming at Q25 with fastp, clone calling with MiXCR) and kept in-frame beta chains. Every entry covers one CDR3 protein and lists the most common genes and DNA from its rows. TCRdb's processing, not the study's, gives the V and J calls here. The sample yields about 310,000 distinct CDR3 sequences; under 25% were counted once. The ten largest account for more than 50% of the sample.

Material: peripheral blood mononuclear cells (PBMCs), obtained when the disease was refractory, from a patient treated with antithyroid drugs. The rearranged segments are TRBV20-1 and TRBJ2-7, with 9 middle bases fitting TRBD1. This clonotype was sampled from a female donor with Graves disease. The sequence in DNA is TGCAGTGCCGGGACAGGGTGGTACGAGCAGTACTTC. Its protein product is CSAGTGWYEQYF.